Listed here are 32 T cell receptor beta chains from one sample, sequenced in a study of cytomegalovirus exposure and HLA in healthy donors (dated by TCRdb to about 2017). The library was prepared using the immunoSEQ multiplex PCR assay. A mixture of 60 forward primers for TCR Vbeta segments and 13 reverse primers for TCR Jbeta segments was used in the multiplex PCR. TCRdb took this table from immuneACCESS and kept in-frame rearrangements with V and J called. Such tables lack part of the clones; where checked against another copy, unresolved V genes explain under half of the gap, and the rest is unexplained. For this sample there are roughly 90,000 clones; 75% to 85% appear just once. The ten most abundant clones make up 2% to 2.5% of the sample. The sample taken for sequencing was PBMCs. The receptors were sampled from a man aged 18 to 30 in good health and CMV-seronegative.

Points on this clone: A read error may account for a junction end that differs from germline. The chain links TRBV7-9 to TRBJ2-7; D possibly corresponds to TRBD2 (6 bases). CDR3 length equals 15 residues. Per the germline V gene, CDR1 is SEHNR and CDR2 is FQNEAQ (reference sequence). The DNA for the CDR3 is TGTTCCAGCAGCCGCCGGGACGGGAGCTCCTACGAGCAGTACTTC. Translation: CSSSRRDGSSYEQYF.

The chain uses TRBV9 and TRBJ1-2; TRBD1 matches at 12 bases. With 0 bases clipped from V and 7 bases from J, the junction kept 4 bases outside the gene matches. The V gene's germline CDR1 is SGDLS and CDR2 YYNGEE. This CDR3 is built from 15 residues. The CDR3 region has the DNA TGTGCCAGCAGCGTAGGGGGACAGGGGGCCAGTGGCTACACCTTC. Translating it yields CASSVGGQGASGYTF.

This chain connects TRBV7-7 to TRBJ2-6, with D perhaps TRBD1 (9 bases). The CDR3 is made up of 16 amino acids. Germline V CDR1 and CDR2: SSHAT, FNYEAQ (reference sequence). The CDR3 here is CASGDRVDSGANVLTF. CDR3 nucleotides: TGTGCTAGCGGGGACAGGGTTGACTCTGGGGCCAACGTCCTGACTTTC.

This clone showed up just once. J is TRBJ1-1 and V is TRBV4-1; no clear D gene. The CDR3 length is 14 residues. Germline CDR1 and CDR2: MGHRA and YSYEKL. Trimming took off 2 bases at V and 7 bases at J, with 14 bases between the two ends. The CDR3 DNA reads TGCGCCAGCAGCCAATGGAGGACTAACGGTGAAGCTTTCTTT. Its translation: CASSQWRTNGEAFF.

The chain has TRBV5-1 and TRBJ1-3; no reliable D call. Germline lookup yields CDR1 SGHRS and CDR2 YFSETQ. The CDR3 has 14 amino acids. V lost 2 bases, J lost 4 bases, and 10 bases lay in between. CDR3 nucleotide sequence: TGCGCCAGCAGCTTTGGTACATCGGGAAACACCATATATTTT. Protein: CASSFGTSGNTIYF.

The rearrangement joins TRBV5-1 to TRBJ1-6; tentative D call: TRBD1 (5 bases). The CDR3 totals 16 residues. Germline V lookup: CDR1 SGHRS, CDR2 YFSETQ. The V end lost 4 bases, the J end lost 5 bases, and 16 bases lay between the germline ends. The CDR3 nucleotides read TGCGCCAGCAGCACCCATGTGGGGGGAGATAATTCACCCCTCCACTTT. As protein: CASSTHVGGDNSPLHF. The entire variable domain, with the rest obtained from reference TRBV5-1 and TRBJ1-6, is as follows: KAGVTQTPRYLIKTRGQQVTLSCSPISGHRSVSWYQQTPGQGLQFLFEYFSETQRNKGNFPGRFSGRQFSNSRSEMNVSTLELGDSALYLCASSTHVGGDNSPLHFGNGTRLTVT.

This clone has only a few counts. CDR3 loop: CASSPAEGTNTEAFF. In DNA form, the CDR3 reads TGTGCCAGCAGTCCTGCTGAGGGCACGAACACTGAAGCTTTCTTT. V usage is TRBV7-9 and J usage is TRBJ1-1; D remains ambiguous. The germline gives CDR1 SEHNR, CDR2 FQNEAQ (reference sequence). Trimming removed 6 bases from V and 1 base from J, with 15 bases in between. The CDR3 loop spans 15 amino acids.

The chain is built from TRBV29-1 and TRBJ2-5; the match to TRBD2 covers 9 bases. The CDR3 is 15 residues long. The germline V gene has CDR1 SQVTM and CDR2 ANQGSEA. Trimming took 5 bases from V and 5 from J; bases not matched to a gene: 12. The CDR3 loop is CSVSGLAGLGETQYF. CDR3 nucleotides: TGCAGCGTTTCGGGGCTAGCGGGGTTGGGGGAGACCCAGTACTTC.

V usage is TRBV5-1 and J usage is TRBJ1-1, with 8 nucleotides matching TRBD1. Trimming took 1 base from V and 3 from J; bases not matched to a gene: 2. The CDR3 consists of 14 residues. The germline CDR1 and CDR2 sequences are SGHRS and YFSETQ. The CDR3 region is CASSLNRGDTEAFF. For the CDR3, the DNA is TGCGCCAGCAGCTTGAACAGGGGGGACACTGAAGCTTTCTTT.

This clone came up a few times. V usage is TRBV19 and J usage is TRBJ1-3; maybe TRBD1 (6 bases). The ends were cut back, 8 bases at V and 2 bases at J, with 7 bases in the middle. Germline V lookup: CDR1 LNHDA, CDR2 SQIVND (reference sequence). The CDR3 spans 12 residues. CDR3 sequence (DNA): TGTGCCAGTGGGGGCCCTGGAAACACCATATATTTT. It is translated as CASGGPGNTIYF.

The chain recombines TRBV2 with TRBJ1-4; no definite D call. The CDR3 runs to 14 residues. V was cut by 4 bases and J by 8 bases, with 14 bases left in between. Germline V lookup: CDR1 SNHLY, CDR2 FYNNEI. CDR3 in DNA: TGTGCCAGCAGTGTCGCCGAGGCGAGGGAAAAACTGTTTTTT. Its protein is CASSVAEAREKLFF. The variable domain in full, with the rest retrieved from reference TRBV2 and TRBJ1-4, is EPEVTQTPSHQVTQMGQEVILRCVPISNHLYFYWYRQILGQKVEFLVSFYNNEISEKSEIFDDQFSVERPDGSNFTLKIRSTKLEDSAMYFCASSVAEAREKLFFGSGTQLSVL.

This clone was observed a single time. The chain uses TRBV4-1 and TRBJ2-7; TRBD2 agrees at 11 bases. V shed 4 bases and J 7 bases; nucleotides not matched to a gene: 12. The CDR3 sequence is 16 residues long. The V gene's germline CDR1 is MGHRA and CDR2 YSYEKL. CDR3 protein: CASSRYLSGGAGEQYF. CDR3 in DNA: TGCGCCAGCAGCCGATACCTTAGCGGGGGGGCGGGGGAGCAGTACTTC.

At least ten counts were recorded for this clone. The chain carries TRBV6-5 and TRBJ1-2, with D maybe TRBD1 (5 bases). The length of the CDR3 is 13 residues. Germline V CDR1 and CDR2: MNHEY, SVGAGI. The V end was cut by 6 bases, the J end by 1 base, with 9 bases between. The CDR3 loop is CASREGDNYGYTF. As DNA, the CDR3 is TGTGCCAGCAGAGAAGGGGATAACTATGGCTACACCTTC.

CDR3 in amino acids: CASSFGPGQGYEQYF. The CDR3 nucleotides read TGTGCCAGCAGCTTTGGCCCGGGACAGGGGTACGAGCAGTACTTC. The rearrangement links TRBV7-9 to TRBJ2-7; 10 nucleotides align to TRBD1. Looked up from germline, CDR1 is SEHNR and CDR2 is FQNEAQ (reference sequence). V gave up 3 bases and J gave up 4 bases; unmatched junction bases: 6. This CDR3 contains 15 residues.

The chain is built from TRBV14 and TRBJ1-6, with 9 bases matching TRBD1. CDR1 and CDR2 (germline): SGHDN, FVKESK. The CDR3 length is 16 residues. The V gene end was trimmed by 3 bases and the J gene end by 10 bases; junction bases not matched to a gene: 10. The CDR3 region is CASSHEQGARGSPLHF. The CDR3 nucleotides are TGTGCCAGCAGCCATGAACAGGGGGCGAGAGGGTCACCCCTCCACTTT.

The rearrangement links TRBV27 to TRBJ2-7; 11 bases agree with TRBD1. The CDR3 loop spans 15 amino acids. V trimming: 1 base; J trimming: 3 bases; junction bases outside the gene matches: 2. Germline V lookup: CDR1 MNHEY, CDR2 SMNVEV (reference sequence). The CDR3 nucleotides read TGTGCCAGCAGTTTATGGGGGACAGGGGGCTACGAGCAGTACTTC. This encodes CASSLWGTGGYEQYF.

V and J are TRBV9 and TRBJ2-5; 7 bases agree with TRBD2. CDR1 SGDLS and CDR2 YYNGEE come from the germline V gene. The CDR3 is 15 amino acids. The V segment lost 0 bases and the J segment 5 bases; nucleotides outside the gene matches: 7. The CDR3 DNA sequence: TGTGCCAGCAGCGTAGGGGCAGGGAGGGACGAGACCCAGTACTTC. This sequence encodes CASSVGAGRDETQYF.

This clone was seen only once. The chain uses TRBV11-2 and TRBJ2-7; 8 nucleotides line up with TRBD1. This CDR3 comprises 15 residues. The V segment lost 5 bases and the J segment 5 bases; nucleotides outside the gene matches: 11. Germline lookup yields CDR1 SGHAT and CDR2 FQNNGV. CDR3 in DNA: TGTGCCAGCAGCCCGACCGGGACAGGCGGGAACGAGCAGTACTTC. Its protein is CASSPTGTGGNEQYF.

The CDR3 loop is CASGRGDTVGETQYF. In DNA form, the CDR3 reads TGTGCCAGCGGCAGAGGGGACACTGTCGGAGAGACCCAGTACTTC. The chain couples TRBV6-6 to TRBJ2-5; tentative D call: TRBD1 (6 bases). V shed 8 bases and J shed 4 bases, with 20 bases lying between them. Germline CDR1 is MNHNY and CDR2 is SVGAGI (reference sequence). The CDR3 runs 15 residues.

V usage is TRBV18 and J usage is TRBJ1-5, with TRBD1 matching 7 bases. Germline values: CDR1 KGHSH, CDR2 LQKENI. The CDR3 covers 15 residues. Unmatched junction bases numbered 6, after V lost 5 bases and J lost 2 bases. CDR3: CASSKDRVGNQPQHF. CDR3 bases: TGTGCCAGCTCAAAAGACAGGGTGGGCAATCAGCCCCAGCATTTT. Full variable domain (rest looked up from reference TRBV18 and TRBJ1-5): NAGVMQNPRHLVRRRGQEARLRCSPMKGHSHVYWYRQLPEEGLKFMVYLQKENIIDESGMPKERFSAEFPKEGPSILRIQQVVRGDSAAYFCASSKDRVGNQPQHFGDGTRLSIL.

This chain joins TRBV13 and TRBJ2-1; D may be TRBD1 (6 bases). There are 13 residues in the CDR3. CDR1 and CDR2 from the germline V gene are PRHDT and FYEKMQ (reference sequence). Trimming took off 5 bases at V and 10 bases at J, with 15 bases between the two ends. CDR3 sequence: CASSIPGVKEQFF. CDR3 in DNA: TGTGCCAGCAGCATCCCAGGGGTCAAGGAGCAGTTCTTC.

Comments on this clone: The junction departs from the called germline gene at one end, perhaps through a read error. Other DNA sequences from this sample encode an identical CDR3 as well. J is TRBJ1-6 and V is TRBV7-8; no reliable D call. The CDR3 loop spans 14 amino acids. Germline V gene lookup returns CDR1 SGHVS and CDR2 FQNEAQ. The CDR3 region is CASSLGLTNSPLHF. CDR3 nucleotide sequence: TGCGCCAGCAGCTTAGGACTGACGAATTCACCCCTCCACTTT. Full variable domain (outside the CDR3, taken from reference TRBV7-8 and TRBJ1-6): GAGVSQSPRYKVAKRGQDVALRCDPISGHVSLFWYQQALGQGPEFLTYFQNEAQLDKSGLPSDRFFAERPEGSVSTLKIQRTQQEDSAVYLCASSLGLTNSPLHFGNGTRLTVT.

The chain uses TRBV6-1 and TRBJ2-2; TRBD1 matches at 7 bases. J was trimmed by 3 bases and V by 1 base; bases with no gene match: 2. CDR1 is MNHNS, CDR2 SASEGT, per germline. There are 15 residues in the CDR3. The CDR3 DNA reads TGTGCCAGCAGTGAAGGCCAGGGGGACACCGGGGAGCTGTTTTTT. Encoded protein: CASSEGQGDTGELFF.

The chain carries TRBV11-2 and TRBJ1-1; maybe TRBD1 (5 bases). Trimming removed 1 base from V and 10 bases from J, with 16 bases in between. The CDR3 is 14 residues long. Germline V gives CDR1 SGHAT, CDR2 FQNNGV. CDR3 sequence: CASSLGQSPRGAFF. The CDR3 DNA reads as TGTGCCAGCAGCTTAGGACAGTCCCCCCGTGGAGCTTTCTTT.

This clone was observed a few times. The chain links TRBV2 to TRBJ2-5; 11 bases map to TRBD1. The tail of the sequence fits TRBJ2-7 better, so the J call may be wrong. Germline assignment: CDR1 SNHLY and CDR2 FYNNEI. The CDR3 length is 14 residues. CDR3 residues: CASSDRTGGDEQYF. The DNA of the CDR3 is TGTGCCAGCAGTGACCGGACAGGGGGCGACGAGCAGTACTTC.

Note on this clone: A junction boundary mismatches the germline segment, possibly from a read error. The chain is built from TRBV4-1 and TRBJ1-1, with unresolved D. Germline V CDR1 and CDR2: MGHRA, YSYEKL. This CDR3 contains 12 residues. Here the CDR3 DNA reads TGCGCCAGCACCCAAACCGGTTCTGAAGCTTTCTTT. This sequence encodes CASTQTGSEAFF.

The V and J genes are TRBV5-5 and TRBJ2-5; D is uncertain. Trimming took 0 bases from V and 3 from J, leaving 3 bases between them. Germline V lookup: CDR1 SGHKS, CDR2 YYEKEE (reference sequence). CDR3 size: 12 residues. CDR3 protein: CASSLVEETQYF. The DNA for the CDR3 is TGTGCCAGCAGCTTGGTCGAAGAGACCCAGTACTTC.

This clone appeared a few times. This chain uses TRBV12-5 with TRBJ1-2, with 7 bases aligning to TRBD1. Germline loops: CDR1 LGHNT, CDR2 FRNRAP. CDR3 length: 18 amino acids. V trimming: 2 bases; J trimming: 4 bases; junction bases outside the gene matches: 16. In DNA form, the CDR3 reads TGTGCTAGTGGTTTGTTAAAACAGGGGACCCCTCAGGGCTATGGCTACACCTTC. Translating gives CASGLLKQGTPQGYGYTF.

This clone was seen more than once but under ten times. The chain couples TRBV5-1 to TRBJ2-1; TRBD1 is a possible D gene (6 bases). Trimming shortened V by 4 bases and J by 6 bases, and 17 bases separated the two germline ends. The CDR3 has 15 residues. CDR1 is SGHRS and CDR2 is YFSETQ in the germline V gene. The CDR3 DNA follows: TGCGCCAGCAGCCTCGGGACATCCGCACTCAATGAGCAGTTCTTC. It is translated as CASSLGTSALNEQFF. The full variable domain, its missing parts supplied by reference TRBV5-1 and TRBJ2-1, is KAGVTQTPRYLIKTRGQQVTLSCSPISGHRSVSWYQQTPGQGLQFLFEYFSETQRNKGNFPGRFSGRQFSNSRSEMNVSTLELGDSALYLCASSLGTSALNEQFFGPGTRLTVL.

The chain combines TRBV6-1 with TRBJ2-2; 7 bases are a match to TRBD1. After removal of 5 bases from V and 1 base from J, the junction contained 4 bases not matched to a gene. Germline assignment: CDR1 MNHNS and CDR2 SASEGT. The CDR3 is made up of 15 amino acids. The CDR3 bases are TGTGCCAGCAGTAGCTGGACAGGGAACACCGGGGAGCTGTTTTTT. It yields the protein CASSSWTGNTGELFF.

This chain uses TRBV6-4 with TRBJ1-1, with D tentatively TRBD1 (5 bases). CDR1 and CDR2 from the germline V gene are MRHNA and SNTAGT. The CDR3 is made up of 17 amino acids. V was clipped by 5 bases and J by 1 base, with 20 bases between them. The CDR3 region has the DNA TGTGCCAGCAGTTACCCCGCCTCCGGGGGGAGGAACACTGAAGCTTTCTTT. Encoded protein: CASSYPASGGRNTEAFF.

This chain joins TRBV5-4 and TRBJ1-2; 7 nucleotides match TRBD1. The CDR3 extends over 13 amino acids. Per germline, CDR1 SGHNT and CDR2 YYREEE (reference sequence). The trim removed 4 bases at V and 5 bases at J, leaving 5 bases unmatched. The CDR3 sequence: CASSSDRAYGYTF. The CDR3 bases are TGTGCCAGCAGCAGTGACAGGGCGTATGGCTACACCTTC. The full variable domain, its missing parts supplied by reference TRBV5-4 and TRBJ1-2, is ETGVTQSPTHLIKTRGQQVTLRCSSQSGHNTVSWYQQALGQGPQFIFQYYREEENGRGNFPPRFSGLQFPNYSSELNVNALELDDSALYLCASSSDRAYGYTFGSGTRLTVV.